Below, 14 T cell receptor beta chains from the same sample are listed, as sequenced in a study of beta chain features in type 1 diabetes. All of the isolated RNA was reverse transcribed, so expressed TCRB transcripts were sequenced. Sequencing used immunoSEQ multiplex PCR; TCRdb keeps in-frame clones, though not all of them. Among under 900,000 clones listed, roughly a sixth were seen once. Sequenced material: naive CD4+ T cells from blood. These receptors came from a woman under 30 in good health.

As concerns this clone: A junction end diverges from the germline sequence, so it may reflect a read error. This sequence joins TRBV5-5 and TRBJ1-2, with D maybe TRBD1 (5 bases). This CDR3 contains 15 residues. Germline assignment: CDR1 SGHKS and CDR2 YYEKEE (reference sequence). CDR3 region: CASSQDMTANFGYTF. Here the CDR3 DNA reads TGCGCCAGCAGCCAAGATATGACAGCCAACTTTGGCTACACCTTC.

The chain couples TRBV1 to TRBJ1-5; the DNA was not used to check the table's D call, TRBD1. TRBV1 is a recognized pseudogene. The CDR3 totals 18 residues. The CDR3 DNA reads TGCACCAGCAGCCAAGATATAACAGGGCCTACTAGCAATCAGCCCCAGCATTTT. It codes for CTSSQDITGPTSNQPQHF.

This clone was picked up a small number of times. This chain joins TRBV28 and TRBJ2-1; 10 nucleotides align to TRBD1. V shed 2 bases and J 5 bases; nucleotides not matched to a gene: 3. Germline CDR1 is MDHEN and CDR2 is SYDVKM. The CDR3 runs to 15 residues. In DNA, the CDR3 is TGTGCCAGCAGTTTACGGACAGGGGGTGACAATGAGCAGTTCTTC. Protein sequence: CASSLRTGGDNEQFF.

This clone was recorded a few times. Other nucleotide sequences from this sample produce the same CDR3. The chain is built from TRBV9 and TRBJ2-3; D unresolved. The CDR3 totals 13 residues. Germline CDR1 and CDR2: SGDLS and YYNGEE. Trimming removed 0 bases at V and 5 bases at J, with 7 bases between. The CDR3 loop reads CASSVGSLDTQYF. The CDR3 region has the DNA TGTGCCAGCAGCGTAGGCAGCCTAGATACGCAGTATTTT.

This chain links TRBV7-3 with TRBJ1-3; D is perhaps TRBD1 (5 bases). V lost 1 base to trimming and J lost 0 bases, with 10 bases between them. Germline V gene lookup returns CDR1 SGHTA and CDR2 FQGTGA. This CDR3 is built from 16 residues. The CDR3: CASSLMGQSSGNTIYF. CDR3 nucleotides: TGTGCCAGCAGCTTAATGGGGCAGTCCTCTGGAAACACCATATATTTT.

V gene TRBV6-5 combines with J gene TRBJ2-7; 12 bases are shared with TRBD2. The V gene end was trimmed by 6 bases and the J gene end by 1 base; junction bases not matched to a gene: 4. The germline V gene has CDR1 MNHEY and CDR2 SVGAGI. CDR3 length: 15 residues. CDR3 region: CASSRGLAGSYEQYF. The CDR3 coding sequence is TGTGCCAGCAGCCGAGGACTAGCGGGATCCTACGAGCAGTACTTC.

V usage is TRBV9 and J usage is TRBJ2-3; TRBD1 matches at 8 bases. The junction had 8 bases not matched to a gene; V was cut back by 2 bases and J by 0 bases. The CDR3 consists of 17 residues. Germline CDR1 reads SGDLS; CDR2 reads YYNGEE. The CDR3 DNA sequence: TGTGCCAGCAGCGTGGACCGGACAGGGTTGAGCACAGATACGCAGTATTTT. It translates to CASSVDRTGLSTDTQYF.

This clone was observed a few times. The rearrangement uses TRBV28 and TRBJ2-7; D not certain. Germline CDR1 and CDR2: MDHEN and SYDVKM. CDR3 length equals 14 residues. Trimming cost V 6 bases and J 5 bases, with 17 bases left between them. The CDR3 here is CASSPEVASHEQYF. CDR3 coding DNA: TGTGCCAGCAGCCCCGAGGTGGCTTCGCACGAGCAGTACTTC. The full variable domain, rest sourced from reference TRBV28 and TRBJ2-7, is DVKVTQSSRYLVKRTGEKVFLECVQDMDHENMFWYRQDPGLGLRLIYFSYDVKMKEKGDIPEGYSVSREKKERFSLILESASTNQTSMYLCASSPEVASHEQYFGPGTRLTVT.

V usage is TRBV19 and J usage is TRBJ1-2; D gene uncertain. This CDR3 is built from 13 residues. In germline, CDR1 is LNHDA, CDR2 SQIVND (reference sequence). Trimming stripped 7 bases from V and 4 bases from J, with 13 bases between. DNA for the CDR3: TGTGCCAGTACCCCGGACGGGCTCTATGGCTACACCTTC. It yields the protein CASTPDGLYGYTF.

In its sample, this clone was seen a few times. This sequence joins TRBV4-1 and TRBJ1-2, with 8 bases that match TRBD1. The CDR3 spans 17 residues. After removal of 2 bases from V and 4 bases from J, the junction contained 12 bases not matched to a gene. In germline, CDR1 is MGHRA, CDR2 YSYEKL. The chain's CDR3 is CASSQQIQTGTGYGYTF. CDR3 nucleotides: TGCGCCAGCAGCCAACAGATACAAACGGGGACAGGCTATGGCTACACCTTC.

The V and J genes are TRBV7-9 and TRBJ1-2; D remains ambiguous. V was cut by 4 bases and J by 5 bases, with 17 bases left in between. The CDR3 runs to 15 residues. The germline V gene has CDR1 SEHNR and CDR2 FQNEAQ (reference sequence). CDR3 residues: CASSSHEDFGYGYTF. The DNA of the CDR3 is TGTGCCAGCAGCTCCCACGAGGATTTTGGGTATGGCTACACCTTC.

This clone was detected a few times. The rearrangement joins TRBV19 to TRBJ2-2; TRBD1 aligns across 9 bases. J gave up 3 bases and V 6 bases, and 5 bases lay outside the gene matches. Germline V gene data show CDR1 as LNHDA and CDR2 as SQIVND (reference sequence). The CDR3 runs 15 residues. The CDR3 here is CASRMGQGYTGELFF. Written as DNA, the CDR3 is TGTGCCAGTAGAATGGGACAGGGATACACCGGGGAGCTGTTTTTT.

This chain joins TRBV10-2 and TRBJ2-7; the match to TRBD2 covers 8 bases. CDR3 length: 15 residues. V lost 4 bases and J lost 4; bases outside the gene matches: 9. Germline CDR1 WSHSY, CDR2 SAAADI. CDR3 protein: CASSGGGRKWYEQYF. The CDR3 nucleotides read TGCGCCAGCAGTGGAGGCGGGAGGAAGTGGTACGAGCAGTACTTC.

This clone has more than one count but fewer than ten. The CDR3 is CASSLDSFTDTQYF. The CDR3 coding sequence is TGTGCCAGCAGCTTGGACAGTTTCACAGATACGCAGTATTTT. This sequence joins TRBV5-5 and TRBJ2-3; D uncertain. Deletions cut 0 bases from V and 2 bases from J, with 7 bases between. Germline loops: CDR1 SGHKS, CDR2 YYEKEE (reference sequence). The CDR3 sequence is 14 residues long.